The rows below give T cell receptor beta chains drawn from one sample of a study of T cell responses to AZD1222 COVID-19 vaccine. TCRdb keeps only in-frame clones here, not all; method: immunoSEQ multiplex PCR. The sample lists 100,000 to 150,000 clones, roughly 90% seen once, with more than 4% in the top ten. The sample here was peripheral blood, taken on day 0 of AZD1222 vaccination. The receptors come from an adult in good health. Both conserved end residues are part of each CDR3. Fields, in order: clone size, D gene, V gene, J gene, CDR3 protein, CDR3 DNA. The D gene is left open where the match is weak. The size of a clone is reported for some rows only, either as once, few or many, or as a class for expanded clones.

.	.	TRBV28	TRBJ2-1	CASSFGVKAQFF	TGTGCCAGCAGTTTCGGCGTCAAGGCGCAGTTCTTC
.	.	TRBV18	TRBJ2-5	CASSPGPKETQYF	TGTGCCAGCTCACCGGGACCCAAAGAGACCCAGTACTTC
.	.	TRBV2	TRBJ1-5	CASSEGASRQPQHF	TGTGCCAGCAGTGAAGGAGCTTCTCGTCAGCCCCAGCATTTT
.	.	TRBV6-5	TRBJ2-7	CASAMSPTGGYEQYF	TGTGCCAGCGCAATGAGCCCCACCGGGGGCTACGAGCAGTACTTC
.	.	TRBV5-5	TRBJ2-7	CASSLDGVLFSYEQYF	TGTGCCAGCAGCTTGGATGGGGTCTTGTTCTCCTACGAGCAGTACTTC
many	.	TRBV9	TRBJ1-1	CASSVAYRSTEAFF	TGTGCCAGCAGCGTAGCGTACAGAAGCACTGAAGCTTTCTTT
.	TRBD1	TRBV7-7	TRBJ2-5	CASSLAQGVETQYF	TGTGCTAGCAGCTTAGCACAGGGGGTAGAGACCCAGTACTTC
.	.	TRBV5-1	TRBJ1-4	CASSFGPTTNEKLFF	TGCGCCAGCAGCTTCGGCCCCACAACTAATGAAAAACTGTTTTTT
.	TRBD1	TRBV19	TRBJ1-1	CASYGTGYEAFF	TGTGCCAGTTACGGGACAGGGTACGAAGCTTTCTTT
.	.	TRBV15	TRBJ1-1	CATSTVGAGRTEAFF	TGTGCCACCAGCACAGTGGGGGCAGGGAGGACTGAAGCTTTCTTT
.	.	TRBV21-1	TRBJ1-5	CASSKEDGQPQHF	TGTGCCAGCAGCAAAGAGGACGGGCAGCCCCAGCATTTT
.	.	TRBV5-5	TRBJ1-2	CASSPWTF	TGTGCCAGCAGCCCCTGGACCTTC
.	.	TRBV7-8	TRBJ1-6	CASSLVTSSPLHF	TGTGCCAGCAGCTTAGTCACGAGCTCACCCCTCCACTTT
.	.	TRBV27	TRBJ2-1	CASRRLPYQQFF	TGTGCCAGCAGGCGACTACCCTATCAGCAGTTCTTC
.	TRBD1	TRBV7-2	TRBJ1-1	CASSRQGAANTEAFF	TGTGCCAGCAGCCGGCAGGGGGCTGCGAACACTGAAGCTTTCTTT
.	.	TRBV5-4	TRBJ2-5	CASSSEYQETQYF	TGTGCCAGCAGCTCTGAGTACCAAGAGACCCAGTACTTC
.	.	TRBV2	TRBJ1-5	CASGTDSYQPQHF	TGTGCCAGCGGAACGGACAGCTATCAGCCCCAGCATTTT
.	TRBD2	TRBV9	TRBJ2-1	CASSVAGLGRNEQFF	TGTGCCAGCAGCGTAGCCGGACTAGGCAGGAATGAGCAGTTCTTC
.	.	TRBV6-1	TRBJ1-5	CASSEVGGSNQPQHF	TGTGCCAGCAGTGAAGTAGGGGGTAGCAATCAGCCCCAGCATTTT
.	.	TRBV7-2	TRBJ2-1	CASSLAWSGEQFF	TGTGCCAGCAGCTTAGCGTGGTCCGGTGAGCAGTTCTTC
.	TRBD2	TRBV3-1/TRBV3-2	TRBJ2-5	CASSQGRREGQETQYF	TGTGCCAGCAGCCAAGGGCGGCGGGAGGGGCAAGAGACCCAGTACTTC
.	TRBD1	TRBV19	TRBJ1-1	CASTTSGGTEAFF	TGTGCCAGTACAACCTCAGGGGGCACTGAAGCTTTCTTT
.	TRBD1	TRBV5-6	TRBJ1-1	CASSQIDRENTEAFF	TGTGCCAGCAGCCAAATTGACAGGGAGAACACTGAAGCTTTCTTT
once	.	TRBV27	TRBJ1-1	CASRPKTRLVGTEAFF	TGTGCCAGCCGGCCAAAAACGAGATTAGTGGGCACTGAAGCTTTCTTT
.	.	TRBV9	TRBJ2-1	CASSPRGSNNEQFF	TGTGCCAGCAGCCCCCGGGGTTCTAACAATGAGCAGTTCTTC
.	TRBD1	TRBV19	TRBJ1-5	CASSERGRRSSQPQHF	TGTGCCAGTAGTGAAAGGGGGCGCAGATCCTCTCAGCCCCAGCATTTT
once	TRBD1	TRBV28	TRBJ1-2	CASSQGGSMNYGYTF	TGTGCCAGCAGCCAAGGGGGCAGTATGAACTATGGCTACACCTTC
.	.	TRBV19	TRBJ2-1	CASNENGLPNEQFF	TGTGCCAGTAACGAGAACGGACTGCCCAATGAGCAGTTCTTC
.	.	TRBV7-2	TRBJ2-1	CASSPRANYNEQFF	TGTGCCAGCAGCCCCCGCGCAAATTACAATGAGCAGTTCTTC
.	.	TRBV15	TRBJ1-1	CATTSNVGSNTEAFF	TGTGCCACCACCTCAAATGTGGGGTCGAACACTGAAGCTTTCTTT
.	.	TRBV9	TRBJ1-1	CASSVDESRAFF	TGTGCCAGCAGCGTCGACGAAAGCAGAGCTTTCTTT
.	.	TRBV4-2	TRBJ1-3	CASSQEVGGSGNTIYF	TGTGCCAGCAGCCAAGAAGTAGGCGGCTCTGGAAACACCATATATTTT
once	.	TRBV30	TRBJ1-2	CAWSTPGGAVGF	TGTGCCTGGAGCACCCCCGGGGGGGCTGTGGGCTTC
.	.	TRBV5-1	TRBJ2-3	CASSLEGQSVDTQYF	TGCGCCAGCAGCTTGGAAGGACAGAGTGTAGATACGCAGTATTTT
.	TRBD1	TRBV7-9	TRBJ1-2	CASNLHQGQEAYTF	TGTGCCAGCAACCTACACCAGGGACAGGAAGCGTACACCTTC
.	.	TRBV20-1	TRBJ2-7	CSAEGIHEQYF	TGCAGTGCTGAAGGGATTCACGAGCAGTACTTC
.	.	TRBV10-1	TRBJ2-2	CASSGGAANTGELFF	TGCGCCAGCAGTGGGGGGGCCGCTAACACCGGGGAGCTGTTTTTT
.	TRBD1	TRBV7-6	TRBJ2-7	CASSSTPGQGAAEQYF	TGTGCCAGCAGCAGTACTCCGGGACAGGGGGCCGCCGAGCAGTACTTC
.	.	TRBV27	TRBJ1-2	CASRSRDGDGYTF	TGTGCCAGCAGATCCCGGGACGGAGATGGCTACACCTTC
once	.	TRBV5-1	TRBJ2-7	CASSSSGYAYEQYF	TGCGCCAGCAGCTCTTCAGGGTATGCGTACGAGCAGTACTTC
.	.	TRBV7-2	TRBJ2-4	CASSFGPLAKNIQYF	TGTGCCAGCAGCTTCGGGCCGTTAGCCAAAAACATTCAGTACTTC
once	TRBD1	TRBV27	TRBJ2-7	CASSFDRDRGAEQYF	TGTGCCAGCAGTTTTGACCGGGACAGGGGAGCCGAGCAGTACTTC
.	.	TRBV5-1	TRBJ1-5	CASSLGQSNQPQHF	TGCGCCAGCAGCTTGGGACAGTCCAATCAGCCCCAGCATTTT
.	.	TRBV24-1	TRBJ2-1	CATRAKTGAYNEQFF	TGTGCCACCAGGGCGAAGACAGGAGCATACAATGAGCAGTTCTTC
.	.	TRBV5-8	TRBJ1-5	CASSPRTPSNQPQHF	TGTGCCAGCAGCCCCCGAACTCCCAGCAATCAGCCCCAGCATTTT
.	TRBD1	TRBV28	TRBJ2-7	CASSPPTGGGYEQYF	TGTGCCAGCAGTCCGCCGACAGGGGGCGGGTACGAGCAGTACTTC
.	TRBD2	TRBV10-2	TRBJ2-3	CASKTSGGTDTQYF	TGCGCCAGCAAAACTAGCGGGGGCACAGATACGCAGTATTTT
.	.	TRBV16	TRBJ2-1	CASSRTNNEQFF	TGTGCCAGCAGCCGTACGAACAATGAGCAGTTCTTC
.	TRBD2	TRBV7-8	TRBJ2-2	CASTSGRIGELFF	TGTGCCAGTACCAGCGGGAGAATCGGGGAGCTGTTTTTT
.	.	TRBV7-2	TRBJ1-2	CASSLAPGANYGYTF	TGTGCCAGCAGCTTAGCTCCAGGCGCTAACTATGGCTACACCTTC
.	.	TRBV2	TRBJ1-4	CASSGPGGGTEKLFF	TGTGCCAGCAGTGGCCCCGGGGGGGGCACTGAAAAACTGTTTTTT
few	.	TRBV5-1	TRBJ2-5	CASSSGQQIETQYF	TGCGCCAGCAGCTCTGGACAGCAAATAGAGACCCAGTACTTC
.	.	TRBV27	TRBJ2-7	CASTATAFSSYEQYF	TGTGCCAGCACAGCCACAGCTTTTTCCTCCTACGAGCAGTACTTC
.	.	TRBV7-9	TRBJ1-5	CASSDASGAGQPQHF	TGTGCCAGCAGCGACGCCTCCGGGGCTGGTCAGCCCCAGCATTTT
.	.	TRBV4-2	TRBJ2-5	CASSQDGRGQGETQYF	TGTGCCAGCAGCCAAGATGGACGGGGGCAGGGGGAGACCCAGTACTTC
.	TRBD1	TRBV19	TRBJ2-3	CASSVRGQNTDTQYF	TGTGCCAGTAGTGTCAGGGGACAGAACACAGATACGCAGTATTTT
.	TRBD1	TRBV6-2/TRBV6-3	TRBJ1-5	CASSGRDRGRDQPQHF	TGTGCCAGCAGCGGGCGGGACAGGGGGCGCGATCAGCCCCAGCATTTT
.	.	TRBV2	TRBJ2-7	CASTRGVGEQYF	TGTGCCAGCACGCGCGGGGTTGGGGAGCAGTACTTC
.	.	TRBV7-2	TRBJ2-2	CASISGGARTGELFF	TGTGCCAGCATTTCTGGGGGGGCCCGAACCGGGGAGCTGTTTTTT